Below are 2 T cell receptor beta chains sequenced from a single sample in a study of spatial heterogeneity in lung cancer. TCRdb re-called the 5' RACE reads through MiXCR, storing one row per CDR3 protein. The profile shows fewer than 18,000 distinct CDR3 sequences, 3.6% of them singletons. Time point given: sample taken at primary tumor resection. The source material was normal lung tissue next to the tumor, sampled at surgery. The receptors stem from a male donor with early-stage non-small cell lung cancer.

This clonotype was seen many times. In a library made to pick up alpha chains, this beta chain is a stray read with a size that means little. The chain joins TRBV7-9 to TRBJ2-7; 11 bases agree with TRBD1. V lost 5 bases, J lost 7 bases, and 13 bases stayed unmatched. This CDR3 has 16 amino acids. The germline V gene encodes CDR1 SEHNR and CDR2 FQNEAQ (reference sequence). The CDR3 DNA is TGTGCCAGCAGCCTACCTTTTATGGACAGGGGGCCGGAGCAGTACTTC. Protein sequence: CASSLPFMDRGPEQYF.

This clonotype appeared many times. With the library built for alpha chains, this beta chain is off target and its frequency is not meaningful. V gene TRBV18 combines with J gene TRBJ2-6; D remains unclear. CDR3 length: 19 amino acids. In germline, CDR1 is KGHSH, CDR2 LQKENI. Trimming stripped 2 bases from V and 0 bases from J, with 17 bases between. This CDR3 is CASSPRDLITNSGANVLTF. CDR3 DNA sequence: TGTGCCAGCTCACCAAGAGATTTGATAACAAACTCTGGGGCCAACGTCCTGACTTTC.